This entry lists 13 T cell receptor beta chains sequenced from one sample in a study of shared clonotypes between healthy human individuals. The repertoire was sequenced with immunoSEQ multiplex PCR; TCRdb's copy has only in-frame clones and lacks some. The sample has about 490,000 clones; 70% to 85% are singletons. Material: PBMCs. All receptors come from a woman in her thirties or forties in good health. Some clones in this sample may be carry-over from other donors' samples.

This rearrangement joins TRBV5-4 to TRBJ2-1; perhaps TRBD2 as D (6 bases). Germline CDR1 and CDR2: SGHNT and YYREEE (reference sequence). The CDR3 spans 16 residues. With 0 bases removed from V and 5 bases from J, the gap between germline ends came to 15 bases. The CDR3 DNA follows: TGTGCCAGCAGCTTGGCCCTAGGGACGGGAGACAATGAGCAGTTCTTC. The encoded protein is CASSLALGTGDNEQFF.

This clone showed up just a few times. V and J are TRBV30 and TRBJ1-2; 7 bases match TRBD1. The V gene's germline CDR1 is GTSNPN and CDR2 SVGIG (reference sequence). V was clipped by 0 bases and J by 4 bases; unmatched bases: 8. The CDR3 consists of 15 residues. CDR3 nucleotides: TGTGCCTGGAGTGTACCTAGACAGGGAGCCTATGGCTACACCTTC. Protein: CAWSVPRQGAYGYTF.

CDR3 protein: CASSSGRYGSSNEQFF. CDR3 bases: TGTGCCAGCAGCTCCGGTCGGTACGGGAGTTCTAATGAGCAGTTCTTC. This chain uses TRBV27 with TRBJ2-1, with D maybe TRBD2 (6 bases). This CDR3 has 16 amino acids. Germline V gene sequence: CDR1 MNHEY, CDR2 SMNVEV (reference sequence). Deletions cut 6 bases from V and 7 bases from J, with 22 bases between.

This clone came up once. The chain is built from TRBV6-5 and TRBJ2-1; D remains unclear. CDR3 length: 11 amino acids. The V end was cut by 5 bases, the J end by 9 bases, with 8 bases between. CDR1 is MNHEY and CDR2 is SVGAGI in the germline V gene. The CDR3 DNA sequence: TGTGCCAGCAGTCAGGACGGTGAGCAGTTCTTC. It encodes CASSQDGEQFF.

The chain links TRBV5-5 to TRBJ2-7; no reliable D call. CDR1 and CDR2 from the germline V gene are SGHKS and YYEKEE (reference sequence). CDR3 size: 14 residues. Deletions cut 1 base from V and 5 bases from J, with 13 bases between. The CDR3 DNA sequence: TGTGCCAGCAGCTTGCTGATAGGGTCCCACGAGCAGTACTTC. Translation: CASSLLIGSHEQYF.

This clone has only one observation. The chain recombines TRBV19 with TRBJ1-2, with 8 bases lining up with TRBD1. Germline V gene lookup returns CDR1 LNHDA and CDR2 SQIVND (reference sequence). With V trimmed by 3 bases and J by 7 bases, 7 bases remained unmatched. The CDR3 covers 14 residues. CDR3 DNA: TGTGCCAGTAGTATGGACAGGGTAGCTCGTGGCTACACCTTC. This gives the protein CASSMDRVARGYTF.

The CDR3 sequence is CAISSTGEYGYTF. The CDR3 DNA reads TGTGCCATCAGTTCGACGGGGGAGTATGGCTACACCTTC. The chain links TRBV10-3 to TRBJ1-2; tentative D call: TRBD1 (5 bases). Looked up from germline, CDR1 is ENHRY and CDR2 is SYGVKD. Trimming cost V 5 bases and J 5 bases, with 12 bases left between them. CDR3 length: 13 amino acids.

The chain uses TRBV9 and TRBJ1-1; a possible D gene is TRBD1 (6 bases). Germline V gives CDR1 SGDLS, CDR2 YYNGEE. This CDR3 has 14 amino acids. V gave up 6 bases and J gave up 4 bases, with 16 bases separating them. The CDR3 region has the DNA TGTGCCAGCACGCCGGACAGAACAACCACTGAAGCTTTCTTT. Encoded protein: CASTPDRTTTEAFF.

The chain links TRBV28 to TRBJ2-7; 10 bases agree with TRBD1. In germline, CDR1 is MDHEN, CDR2 SYDVKM. After removal of 4 bases from V and 5 bases from J, the junction contained 14 bases not matched to a gene. There are 17 residues in the CDR3. The CDR3 is CASSSLSFGTGDHEQYF. In nucleotides, the CDR3 is TGTGCCAGCAGTTCACTCTCCTTCGGGACAGGGGACCACGAGCAGTACTTC. Combining the CDR3 with reference TRBV28 and TRBJ2-7 gives the whole variable domain DVKVTQSSRYLVKRTGEKVFLECVQDMDHENMFWYRQDPGLGLRLIYFSYDVKMKEKGDIPEGYSVSREKKERFSLILESASTNQTSMYLCASSSLSFGTGDHEQYFGPGTRLTVT.

V is TRBV5-5 and J is TRBJ2-5; D possibly corresponds to TRBD2 (5 bases). The V end lost 1 base, the J end lost 5 bases, and 15 bases lay between the germline ends. CDR1 and CDR2 (germline): SGHKS, YYEKEE (reference sequence). The CDR3 spans 15 residues. The CDR3 region is CASSLTLTRRETQYF. CDR3 nucleotide sequence: TGTGCCAGCAGCTTGACTCTTACTAGACGGGAGACCCAGTACTTC.

The V call is TRBV6-6, the J call TRBJ2-7, with D uncertain. The germline V gene encodes CDR1 MNHNY and CDR2 SVGAGI (reference sequence). This CDR3 comprises 16 residues. V was pared by 0 bases and J by 3 bases, with 15 bases between. DNA for the CDR3: TGTGCCAGCAGTTACTCGAGTCATAAGCTTCACTACGAGCAGTACTTC. Encoded protein: CASSYSSHKLHYEQYF.

The V and J genes are TRBV9 and TRBJ2-2, with a tentative D call TRBD2 (6 bases). CDR3 length: 16 amino acids. V was pared by 3 bases and J by 0 bases, with 12 bases between. Germline-derived CDR1 and CDR2 are SGDLS and YYNGEE. CDR3 sequence: CASSAGGSANTGELFF. As DNA, the CDR3 is TGTGCCAGCAGCGCAGGAGGGAGCGCGAACACCGGGGAGCTGTTTTTT.

V gene TRBV7-9 combines with J gene TRBJ1-2; no clear D gene. The V and J ends lost 0 bases and 7 bases respectively, with 6 bases between them. Germline loops: CDR1 SEHNR, CDR2 FQNEAQ (reference sequence). The length of the CDR3 is 12 residues. This chain's CDR3 is CASSLASSGYTF. CDR3 nucleotide sequence: TGTGCCAGCAGCTTAGCCTCTTCTGGCTACACCTTC. The entire variable domain, with the rest obtained from reference TRBV7-9 and TRBJ1-2, is as follows: DTGVSQNPRHKITKRGQNVTFRCDPISEHNRLYWYRQTLGQGPEFLTYFQNEAQLEKSRLLSDRFSAERPKGSFSTLEIQRTEQGDSAMYLCASSLASSGYTFGSGTRLTVV.